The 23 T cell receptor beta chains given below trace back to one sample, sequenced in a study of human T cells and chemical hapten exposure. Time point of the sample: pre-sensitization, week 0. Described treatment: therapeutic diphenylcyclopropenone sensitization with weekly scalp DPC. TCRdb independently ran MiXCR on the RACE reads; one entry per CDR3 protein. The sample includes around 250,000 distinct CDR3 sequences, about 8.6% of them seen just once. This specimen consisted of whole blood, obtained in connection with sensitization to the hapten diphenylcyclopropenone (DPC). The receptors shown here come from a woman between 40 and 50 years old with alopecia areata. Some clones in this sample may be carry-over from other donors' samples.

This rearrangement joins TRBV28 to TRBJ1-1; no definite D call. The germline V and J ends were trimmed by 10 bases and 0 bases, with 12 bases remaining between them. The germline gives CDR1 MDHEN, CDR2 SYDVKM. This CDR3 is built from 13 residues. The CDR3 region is CATSFQLNTEAFF. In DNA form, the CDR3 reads TGTGCCACCTCTTTTCAGCTGAACACTGAAGCTTTCTTT.

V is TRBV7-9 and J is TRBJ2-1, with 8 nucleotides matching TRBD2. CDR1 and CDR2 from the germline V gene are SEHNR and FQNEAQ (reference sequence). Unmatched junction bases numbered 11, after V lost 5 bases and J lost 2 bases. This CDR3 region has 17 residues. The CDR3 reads CASSPLTSAITYNEQFF. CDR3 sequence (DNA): TGTGCCAGCAGCCCCCTGACTAGCGCCATTACCTACAATGAGCAGTTCTTC.

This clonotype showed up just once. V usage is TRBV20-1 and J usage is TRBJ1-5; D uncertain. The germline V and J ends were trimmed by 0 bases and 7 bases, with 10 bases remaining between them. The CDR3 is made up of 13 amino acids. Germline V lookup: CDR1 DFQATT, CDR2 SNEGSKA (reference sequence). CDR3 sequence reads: CSARDGRLQPQHF. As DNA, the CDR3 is TGCAGTGCTAGAGACGGACGACTGCAGCCCCAGCATTTT.

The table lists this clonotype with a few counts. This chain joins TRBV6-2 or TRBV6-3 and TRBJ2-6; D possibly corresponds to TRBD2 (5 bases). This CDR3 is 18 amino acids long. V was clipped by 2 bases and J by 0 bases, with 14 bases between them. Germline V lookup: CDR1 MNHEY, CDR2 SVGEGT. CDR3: CASSYTSGTPSGANVLTF. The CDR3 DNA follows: TGTGCCAGCAGTTACACAAGCGGAACCCCCTCTGGGGCCAACGTCCTGACTTTC.

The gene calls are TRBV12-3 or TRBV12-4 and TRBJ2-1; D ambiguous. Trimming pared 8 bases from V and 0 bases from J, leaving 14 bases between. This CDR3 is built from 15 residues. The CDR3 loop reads CASWAFPSSYNEQFF. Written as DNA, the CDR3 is TGTGCCAGCTGGGCATTCCCTAGCTCCTACAATGAGCAGTTCTTC.

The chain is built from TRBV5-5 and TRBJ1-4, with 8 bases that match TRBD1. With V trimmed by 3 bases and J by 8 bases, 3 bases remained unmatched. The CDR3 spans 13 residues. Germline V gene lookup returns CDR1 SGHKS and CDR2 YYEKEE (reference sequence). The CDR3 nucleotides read TGTGCCAGCAGCTCCTGGACAGGGGAAAAACTGTTTTTT. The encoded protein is CASSSWTGEKLFF.

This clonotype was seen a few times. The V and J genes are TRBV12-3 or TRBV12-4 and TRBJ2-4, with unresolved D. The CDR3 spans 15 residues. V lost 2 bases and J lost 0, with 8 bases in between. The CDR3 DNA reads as TGTGCCAGCAGTTTAACCCAGCCAGCCAAAAACATTCAGTACTTC. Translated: CASSLTQPAKNIQYF.

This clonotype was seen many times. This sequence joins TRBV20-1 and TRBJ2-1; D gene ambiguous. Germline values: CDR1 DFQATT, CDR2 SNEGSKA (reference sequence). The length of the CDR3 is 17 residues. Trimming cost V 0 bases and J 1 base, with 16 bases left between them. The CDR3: CSARDFLSGASYNEQFF. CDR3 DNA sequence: TGCAGTGCTAGAGATTTTTTGTCAGGAGCTTCCTACAATGAGCAGTTCTTC.

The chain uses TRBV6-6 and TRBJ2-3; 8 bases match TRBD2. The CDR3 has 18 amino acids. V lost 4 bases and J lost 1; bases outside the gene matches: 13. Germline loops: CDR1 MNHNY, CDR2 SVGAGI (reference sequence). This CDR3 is CASSFPLGGSGGTDTQYF. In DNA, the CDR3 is TGTGCCAGCAGTTTCCCTCTTGGGGGTAGCGGGGGCACAGATACGCAGTATTTT.

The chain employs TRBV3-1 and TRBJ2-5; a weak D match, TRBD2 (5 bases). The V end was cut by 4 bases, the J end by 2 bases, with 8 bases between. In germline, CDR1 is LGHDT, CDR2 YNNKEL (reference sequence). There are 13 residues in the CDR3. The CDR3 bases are TGTGCCAGCAGCCCCCGGGGTCAAGAGACCCAGTACTTC. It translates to CASSPRGQETQYF.

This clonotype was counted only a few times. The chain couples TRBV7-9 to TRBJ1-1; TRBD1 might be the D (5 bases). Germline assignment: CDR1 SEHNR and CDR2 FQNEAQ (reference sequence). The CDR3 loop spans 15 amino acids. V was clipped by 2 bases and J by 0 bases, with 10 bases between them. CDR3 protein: CASSLKETVNTEAFF. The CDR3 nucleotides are TGTGCCAGCAGCTTAAAGGAGACAGTGAACACTGAAGCTTTCTTT.

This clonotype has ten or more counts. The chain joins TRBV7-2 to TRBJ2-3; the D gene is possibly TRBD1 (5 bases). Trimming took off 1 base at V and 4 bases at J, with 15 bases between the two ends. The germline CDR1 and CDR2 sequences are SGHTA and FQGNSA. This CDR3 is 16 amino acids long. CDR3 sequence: CASSLGGRGAADTQYF. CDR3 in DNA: TGTGCCAGCAGCTTAGGCGGTAGGGGCGCAGCAGATACGCAGTATTTT.

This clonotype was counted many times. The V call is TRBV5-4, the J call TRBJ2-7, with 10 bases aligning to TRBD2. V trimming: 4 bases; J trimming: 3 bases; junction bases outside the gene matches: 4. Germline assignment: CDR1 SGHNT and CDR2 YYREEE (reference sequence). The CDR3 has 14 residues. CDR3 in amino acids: CASSATSGVYEQYF. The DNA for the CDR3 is TGTGCCAGCAGCGCAACTAGCGGGGTCTACGAGCAGTACTTC.

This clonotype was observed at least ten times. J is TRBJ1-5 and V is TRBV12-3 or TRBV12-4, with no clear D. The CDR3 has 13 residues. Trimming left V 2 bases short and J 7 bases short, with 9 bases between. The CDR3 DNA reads TGTGCCAGCAGTTTAACGAGGAGGCAGCCCCAGCATTTT. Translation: CASSLTRRQPQHF.

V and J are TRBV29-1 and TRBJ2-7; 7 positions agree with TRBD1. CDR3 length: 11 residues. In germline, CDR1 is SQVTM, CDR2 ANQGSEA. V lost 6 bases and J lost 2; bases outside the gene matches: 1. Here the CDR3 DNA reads TGCAGCGTCCAGGGGGCCTACGAGCAGTACTTC. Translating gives CSVQGAYEQYF.

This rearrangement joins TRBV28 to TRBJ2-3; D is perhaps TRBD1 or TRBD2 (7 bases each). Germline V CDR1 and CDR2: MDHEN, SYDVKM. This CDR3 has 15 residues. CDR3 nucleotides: TGTCCCTCCTACAGGGGCGGGAGTAAGACAGATACGCAGTATTTT. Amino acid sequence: CPSYRGGSKTDTQYF.

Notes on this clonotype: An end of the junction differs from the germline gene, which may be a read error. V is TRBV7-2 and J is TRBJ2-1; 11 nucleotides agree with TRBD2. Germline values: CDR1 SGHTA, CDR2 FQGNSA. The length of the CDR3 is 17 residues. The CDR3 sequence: CASSLGSGLAEVNKQFF. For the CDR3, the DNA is TGTGCCAGCAGCTTAGGGTCGGGACTAGCGGAAGTCAATAAGCAGTTCTTC.

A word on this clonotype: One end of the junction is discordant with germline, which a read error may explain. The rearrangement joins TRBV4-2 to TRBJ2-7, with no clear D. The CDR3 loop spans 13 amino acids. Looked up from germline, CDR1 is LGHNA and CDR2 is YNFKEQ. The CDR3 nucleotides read TGTGCCAACAGCCAAGGGCACTCCTACGAGCAGTACTTC. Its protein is CANSQGHSYEQYF.

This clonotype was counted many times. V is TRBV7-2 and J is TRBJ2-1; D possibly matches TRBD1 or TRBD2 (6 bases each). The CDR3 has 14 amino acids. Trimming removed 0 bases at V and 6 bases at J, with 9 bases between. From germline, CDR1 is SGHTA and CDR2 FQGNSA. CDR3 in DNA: TGTGCCAGCAGCTTAGCACAGGGAGGCAATGAGCAGTTCTTC. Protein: CASSLAQGGNEQFF.

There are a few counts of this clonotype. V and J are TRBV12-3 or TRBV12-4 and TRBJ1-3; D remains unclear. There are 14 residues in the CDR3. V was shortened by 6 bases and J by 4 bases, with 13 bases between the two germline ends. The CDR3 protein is CASSRGSGGNTIYF. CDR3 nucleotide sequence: TGTGCCAGCAGCCGTGGCTCGGGGGGAAACACCATATATTTT.

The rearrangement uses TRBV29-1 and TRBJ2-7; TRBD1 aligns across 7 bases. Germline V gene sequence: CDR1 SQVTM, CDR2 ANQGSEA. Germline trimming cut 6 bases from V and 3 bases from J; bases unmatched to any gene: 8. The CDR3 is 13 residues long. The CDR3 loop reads CSVPAAGGYEQYF. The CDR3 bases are TGCAGCGTCCCGGCGGCAGGGGGCTACGAGCAGTACTTC.

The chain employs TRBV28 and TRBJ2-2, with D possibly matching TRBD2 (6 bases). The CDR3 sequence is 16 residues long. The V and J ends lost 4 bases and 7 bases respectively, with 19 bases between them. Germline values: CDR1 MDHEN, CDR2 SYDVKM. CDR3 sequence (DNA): TGTGCCAGCAGTTCCCCTGCGGGGTCTACGTACGGGGAGCTGTTTTTT. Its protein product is CASSSPAGSTYGELFF.

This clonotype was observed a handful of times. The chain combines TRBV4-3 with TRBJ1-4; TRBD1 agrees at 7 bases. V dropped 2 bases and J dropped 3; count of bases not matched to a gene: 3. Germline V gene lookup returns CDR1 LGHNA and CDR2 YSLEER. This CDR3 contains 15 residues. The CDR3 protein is CASSQNRGANEKLFF. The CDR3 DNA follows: TGCGCCAGCAGCCAAAACAGGGGTGCTAATGAAAAACTGTTTTTT.